This T cell receptor beta chain is drawn from a study of blood T cell repertoires in COVID-19. Measured with immunoSEQ multiplex PCR; TCRdb has only the in-frame clones, and not every one. The sample records 190,000 or so clones, around 84% being singletons. The junction had 9 bases not matched to a gene; V was cut back by 9 bases and J by 5 bases. The V gene's germline CDR1 is SGHRS and CDR2 YFSETQ. This CDR3 region has 15 residues. Sequencing used PBMCs or T cells enriched from blood (not recorded which). This clonotype was obtained from a man aged 35 to 55 who had recovered from COVID-19. This rearrangement joins TRBV5-1 to TRBJ1-4; 11 bases fit TRBD1. CDR3 in DNA: TGCGCCACCAAACTTGGGACAGGGGGGAATGAAAAACTGTTTTTT. This translates into CATKLGTGGNEKLFF. The full variable domain, in which reference TRBV5-1 and TRBJ1-4 provide the parts outside the CDR3, is KAGVTQTPRYLIKTRGQQVTLSCSPISGHRSVSWYQQTPGQGLQFLFEYFSETQRNKGNFPGRFSGRQFSNSRSEMNVSTLELGDSALYLCATKLGTGGNEKLFFGSGTQLSVL.